This paragraph reports one T cell receptor beta chain. This entry is derived from a study of blood T cell repertoires in COVID-19. Cohort assignment relied on participant-reported clinical history. Symptom resolution, clearance, or two negative PCRs marked donors in Cohort 3 as recovered. Germline values: CDR1 SGDLS, CDR2 YYNGEE. V lost 3 bases to trimming and J lost 6 bases; unmatched junction nucleotides: 4. The CDR3 contains 13 residues. In the source study's methods: Reference gene primer amplification yielded estimated nucleated cell counts. Assay used: immunoSEQ multiplex PCR; TCRdb lists only in-frame clones, some missing. Clone size and the V and J calls come from that table; the DNA yielded D and trimming. The sample lists 350,000 to 400,000 clones, 80% to 90% occurring once.

The chain is built from TRBV9 and TRBJ1-2; 8 nucleotides match TRBD1. Sequenced input: PBMCs or T cells enriched from blood (not recorded which). This TCR derives from a man aged 18 to 29 who had recovered from COVID-19. The CDR3 DNA is TGTGCCAGCAGCGACCGACAGGGGAATGGCTACACCTTC. Amino acid sequence: CASSDRQGNGYTF.